The entry below describes one TCR beta chain. What it binds is unknown. The sample comes from a study of CD8+ T cells in alopecia areata. In the study overall: Affected scalp percentage set treated patients' severity scores. Broader study findings: Scalp samples also yield sequences from resident alphabeta T cells of normal skin. The study found higher clonality in lesional than normal scalp, especially in alopecia totalis/universalis. Numerous clones, expanded in lesions, remained in scalp and blood during tofacitinib.

Noted treatment: oral pan-JAK inhibitor, 5-10 mg twice daily. Investigators isolated RNA and reverse transcribed it into cDNA to act as the sequencing template. Repertoires were generated with immunoSEQ multiplex PCR, while TCRdb's copy carries only in-frame clones and drops some. The repertoire holds some 170,000 clones, with approximately 55% as singletons. Trimming removed 0 bases from V and 0 bases from J, with 9 bases in between. The CDR3 covers 15 residues. Germline lookup yields CDR1 MGHRA and CDR2 YSYEKL. The sequenced sample was CD8+ T cells sorted from blood, obtained at week 24, from a patient treated with tofacitinib. The receptor's source is a human donor with alopecia areata. The genes are TRBV4-1 and TRBJ2-7; D not resolved. CDR3 sequence reads: CASSQDFNPSYEQYF. The CDR3 DNA is TGCGCCAGCAGCCAAGATTTTAACCCCTCCTACGAGCAGTACTTC.